These T cell receptor beta chains were read from a single sample in a study of blood T cell repertoires in COVID-19. Data came from immunoSEQ multiplex PCR; TCRdb stores just in-frame clones and leaves some out. The sample lists approximately 58,000 clones, 70% to 90% occurring once. Sample: peripheral blood. The receptors stem from a man in his 60s with COVID-19, enrolled during active disease. The CDR3 runs from the conserved cysteine through the conserved F or W. Fields, in order: CDR3 protein, CDR3 DNA, V gene, J gene, clone size, D gene. The D gene is left open where the match is weak. Clone size is stated in some rows and not others, as once, few, many or a class when expanded.

CDR3aa: CAWSVSPGGANVLTF
CDR3nt: TGTGCCTGGAGTGTCTCCCCGGGAGGGGCCAACGTCCTGACTTTC
v_gene: TRBV30
j_gene: TRBJ2-6
abundance: -
d_gene: -

CDR3aa: CASSASTGELFF
CDR3nt: TGTGCCAGCTCAGCGAGCACCGGGGAGCTGTTTTTT
v_gene: TRBV7-3
j_gene: TRBJ2-2
abundance: once
d_gene: -

CDR3aa: CASSLKAGQPTDTQYF
CDR3nt: TGTGCCAGCAGCTTAAAGGCCGGACAACCGACAGATACGCAGTATTTT
v_gene: TRBV7-3
j_gene: TRBJ2-3
abundance: -
d_gene: -

CDR3aa: CASSQVAGGLSDTQYF
CDR3nt: TGTGCCAGCAGCCAAGTAGCGGGAGGGTTGTCAGATACGCAGTATTTT
v_gene: TRBV4-2
j_gene: TRBJ2-3
abundance: once
d_gene: TRBD2

CDR3aa: CATSRGSGRSGQPQHF
CDR3nt: TGTGCCACCAGCAGAGGAAGTGGTCGTTCGGGTCAGCCCCAGCATTTT
v_gene: TRBV15
j_gene: TRBJ1-5
abundance: -
d_gene: -

CDR3aa: CSVVLGRERSPDTQYF
CDR3nt: TGCAGCGTTGTCCTGGGGCGGGAGCGGTCCCCAGATACGCAGTATTTT
v_gene: TRBV29-1
j_gene: TRBJ2-3
abundance: -
d_gene: TRBD2

CDR3aa: CASRGAQGGEAFF
CDR3nt: TGTGCCAGCAGGGGAGCACAGGGCGGTGAAGCTTTCTTT
v_gene: TRBV11-2
j_gene: TRBJ1-1
abundance: -
d_gene: -

CDR3aa: CASSLGGQGETQYF
CDR3nt: TGTGCCAGCAGCTTAGGGGGACAGGGAGAGACCCAGTACTTC
v_gene: TRBV7-9
j_gene: TRBJ2-5
abundance: few
d_gene: TRBD1

CDR3aa: CASSVGAAYEQYF
CDR3nt: TGTGCCAGCAGCGTAGGGGCAGCCTACGAGCAGTACTTC
v_gene: TRBV9
j_gene: TRBJ2-7
abundance: -
d_gene: -

CDR3aa: CARERGVQAGELFF
CDR3nt: TGTGCCAGGGAGCGGGGGGTGCAAGCCGGGGAGCTGTTTTTT
v_gene: TRBV2
j_gene: TRBJ2-2
abundance: -
d_gene: TRBD2

CDR3aa: CASSYPERNEQFF
CDR3nt: TGTGCCAGCAGTTACCCCGAGCGCAATGAGCAGTTCTTC
v_gene: TRBV6-2/TRBV6-3
j_gene: TRBJ2-1
abundance: -
d_gene: -

CDR3aa: CASSLPSGEQYF
CDR3nt: TGCGCCAGCAGCTTACCCTCCGGGGAGCAGTACTTC
v_gene: TRBV5-1
j_gene: TRBJ2-7
abundance: -
d_gene: -

CDR3aa: CASSKGVLAGEIGELFF
CDR3nt: TGTGCCAGCAGCAAGGGGGTCCTAGCGGGAGAAATCGGGGAGCTGTTTTTT
v_gene: TRBV3-1/TRBV3-2
j_gene: TRBJ2-2
abundance: once
d_gene: TRBD2

CDR3aa: CASSRSPRQGLDSPLHF
CDR3nt: TGTGCCAGCAGTCGAAGCCCAAGACAGGGTTTGGATTCACCCCTCCACTTT
v_gene: TRBV9
j_gene: TRBJ1-6
abundance: -
d_gene: TRBD1

CDR3aa: CASSWEVERSGANVLTF
CDR3nt: TGTGCCAGCAGCTGGGAGGTGGAACGCTCTGGGGCCAACGTCCTGACTTTC
v_gene: TRBV11-2
j_gene: TRBJ2-6
abundance: -
d_gene: -

CDR3aa: CASSLDQGVPNTEAFF
CDR3nt: TGTGCCAGCAGCTTGGACCAGGGCGTCCCAAACACTGAAGCTTTCTTT
v_gene: TRBV5-6
j_gene: TRBJ1-1
abundance: -
d_gene: -